The 13 T cell receptor beta chains reported below all come from one sample, sequenced in a study of cytomegalovirus exposure and HLA in healthy donors. A multiplex PCR was run with 60 Vbeta primers and 13 Jbeta primers. Only in-frame clones appear in the TCRdb table, and some are missing; sequencing was by immunoSEQ multiplex PCR. The sample lists approximately 220,000 clones, over 80% occurring once. The source material was PBMCs. These receptors originate from a man in his forties in good health and CMV-seropositive.

The rearrangement joins TRBV2 to TRBJ2-5; 15 nucleotides match TRBD2. Germline V gene lookup returns CDR1 SNHLY and CDR2 FYNNEI. Losses at the gene ends were 7 bases for V and 10 bases for J; bases not matched to a gene: 4. The length of the CDR3 is 13 residues. The CDR3 loop reads CASIGLAGGLQYF. The CDR3 bases are TGTGCCAGCATCGGACTAGCGGGAGGGCTCCAGTACTTC.

This chain links TRBV7-9 with TRBJ1-2; D unresolved. The CDR3 totals 13 residues. The V end lost 1 base, the J end lost 4 bases, and 7 bases lay between the germline ends. From germline, CDR1 is SEHNR and CDR2 FQNEAQ (reference sequence). The CDR3 region has the DNA TGTGCCAGCAGCTTAGACAGAAGCTATGGCTACACCTTC. Amino acid sequence: CASSLDRSYGYTF.

V is TRBV5-1 and J is TRBJ1-1, with TRBD1 matching over 11 bases. The CDR3 has 17 amino acids. CDR1 and CDR2 from the germline V gene are SGHRS and YFSETQ. V was pared by 4 bases and J by 7 bases, with 15 bases of the junction left unmatched. Written as DNA, the CDR3 is TGCGCCAGCAGCCCCGGACAGGGGGCCTCAGCAGGGATTGAAGCTTTCTTT. Protein sequence: CASSPGQGASAGIEAFF.

CDR3 DNA sequence: TGTGCCAGCACTTTACTTATGGGAGTGGAGACCCAGTACTTC. Amino acids: CASTLLMGVETQYF. The chain is built from TRBV2 and TRBJ2-5; D might be TRBD2 (5 bases). Germline CDR1 and CDR2: SNHLY and FYNNEI. V dropped 7 bases and J dropped 5 bases, with 17 bases sitting between them. The CDR3 runs to 14 residues.

The chain links TRBV7-9 to TRBJ1-2; no clear D gene. Germline V gives CDR1 SEHNR, CDR2 FQNEAQ (reference sequence). Trimming stripped 3 bases from V and 4 bases from J, with 15 bases between. The CDR3 contains 15 residues. CDR3 sequence: CASSFDGKGGYGYTF. The DNA for the CDR3 is TGTGCCAGCAGCTTCGACGGTAAAGGAGGCTATGGCTACACCTTC.

This clone was seen once. V usage is TRBV5-1 and J usage is TRBJ2-1; 7 bases agree with TRBD1. In germline, CDR1 is SGHRS, CDR2 YFSETQ. CDR3 size: 14 residues. After removal of 8 bases from V and 1 base from J, the junction contained 6 bases not matched to a gene. DNA of the CDR3: TGCGCCAGTTACCCGGGACAGTCCTACAATGAGCAGTTCTTC. Translation: CASYPGQSYNEQFF.

The rearrangement joins TRBV7-9 to TRBJ2-1; 8 positions agree with TRBD2. The length of the CDR3 is 17 residues. V shed 4 bases, J shed 5 bases, and the junction held 13 bases outside the gene matches. The germline V gene has CDR1 SEHNR and CDR2 FQNEAQ (reference sequence). The CDR3 region is CASSSYSLLAGNNEQFF. The CDR3 nucleotides read TGTGCCAGCAGCTCATATTCACTCCTAGCGGGTAACAATGAGCAGTTCTTC.

V is TRBV11-3 and J is TRBJ2-2; D not resolved. This CDR3 has 14 residues. Germline V gene data show CDR1 as SGHNT and CDR2 as YENEEA. Between the trimmed V and J ends, which lost 0 bases and 5 bases, there was a span of 7 bases. The CDR3 is CASSLDQVTGELFF. The CDR3 DNA reads as TGTGCCAGCAGCTTAGACCAGGTTACCGGGGAGCTGTTTTTT.

The V call is TRBV9, the J call TRBJ2-6; tentatively, D is TRBD1 (5 bases). The CDR3 has 16 residues. Looked up from germline, CDR1 is SGDLS and CDR2 is YYNGEE. V lost 1 base and J 1 base, leaving 9 bases between the germline ends. CDR3 loop: CASSVLQGSGANVLTF. CDR3 sequence (DNA): TGTGCCAGCAGCGTACTTCAGGGATCTGGGGCCAACGTCCTGACTTTC.

The chain couples TRBV6-5 to TRBJ2-3; D might be TRBD2 (5 bases). V lost 8 bases and J lost 6, with 15 bases in between. There are 13 residues in the CDR3. Germline CDR1 MNHEY, CDR2 SVGAGI. CDR3: CASRGLLEDTQYF. In DNA form, the CDR3 reads TGTGCCAGCCGAGGGTTGTTGGAGGATACGCAGTATTTT.

This clone appeared once. The chain uses TRBV6-6 and TRBJ2-3; TRBD1 agrees at 8 bases. The CDR3 has 15 residues. V shed 4 bases and J 4 bases; nucleotides not matched to a gene: 7. Germline V gene lookup returns CDR1 MNHNY and CDR2 SVGAGI (reference sequence). CDR3 DNA: TGTGCCAGCAGTTCCGGACAGGGTATCTCAGATACGCAGTATTTT. Its protein product is CASSSGQGISDTQYF.

This rearrangement joins TRBV7-9 to TRBJ1-1; unclear D gene. The CDR3 extends over 13 amino acids. V was clipped by 5 bases and J by 3 bases, with 10 bases between them. CDR1 is SEHNR and CDR2 is FQNEAQ in the germline V gene (reference sequence). The CDR3 here is CASSPWRDTEAFF. CDR3 DNA sequence: TGTGCCAGCAGCCCGTGGCGGGACACTGAAGCTTTCTTT.

This sequence joins TRBV5-6 and TRBJ2-3, with unresolved D. Germline V gene sequence: CDR1 SGHDT, CDR2 YYEEEE. CDR3 length: 14 amino acids. Deletions cut 3 bases from V and 5 bases from J, with 13 bases between. In DNA, the CDR3 is TGTGCCAGCAGCTACGATGGTGCGAGAGATACGCAGTATTTT. It encodes CASSYDGARDTQYF.